Listed here are 2 T cell receptor beta chains from one sample, sequenced in a study of CD8+ T cells in alopecia areata. RNA extraction and reverse transcription yielded cDNA as sequencing template. The method was immunoSEQ multiplex PCR; TCRdb's version includes in-frame clones alone and lacks a portion of them. The sample records roughly 150,000 clones, around 55% being singletons. This sample comprised CD8+ T cells sorted from blood, obtained at week 0. These receptors came from a human donor with alopecia areata.

The chain uses TRBV27 and TRBJ2-1, with D hard to call. The CDR3 runs 15 residues. The V gene's germline CDR1 is MNHEY and CDR2 SMNVEV (reference sequence). V gave up 6 bases and J gave up 6 bases, with 18 bases separating them. CDR3 sequence (DNA): TGTGCCAGCAGCAGCCTCGGTTCTAGAATCAATGAGCAGTTCTTC. Its protein is CASSSLGSRINEQFF.

The chain joins TRBV7-2 to TRBJ2-7; 7 bases fit TRBD1. Germline values: CDR1 SGHTA, CDR2 FQGNSA. This CDR3 spans 16 amino acids. The V and J ends lost 5 bases and 6 bases, in that order; junction bases with no gene match: 16. For the CDR3, the DNA is TGTGCCAGCAGCCCCGGTTGGAGACAGGGCGATCGCGAGCAGTACTTC. It specifies CASSPGWRQGDREQYF.